This T cell receptor beta chain is from a study of blood T cell repertoires in COVID-19. The overall study: T cells, B-cell-depleted T cells, or PBMCs provided the cDNA or gDNA that served as material.

Some clones are missing from TCRdb's copy, which holds only in-frame ones; the method was immunoSEQ multiplex PCR. The top ten hold about 1.7% of the sample, which has around 140,000 clones, approximately 88% seen once. This clone was counted once. This CDR3 spans 17 amino acids. The ends lost 5 bases at V and 0 bases at J; junction bases unmatched: 6. CDR1 is SGHAT and CDR2 is FQNNGV in the germline V gene. This rearrangement joins TRBV11-2 to TRBJ1-3; 11 nucleotides agree with TRBD1. The clonotype comes from a woman aged 45-65 years with acute or convalescent COVID-19. The sequenced material came from peripheral blood. The CDR3 DNA is TGTGCCAGCAGCCTGGGACAGGGGGACTTCTCTGGAAACACCATATATTTT. It is translated as CASSLGQGDFSGNTIYF.